This is a list of T cell receptor beta chains from one sample in a study of CD8 T cells in Susac syndrome. TCRdb ran MiXCR on the immunoSEQ multiplex PCR reads and lists one entry per CDR3 protein. The table lists some 100,000 distinct CDR3 sequences, about 96% of them singletons. The source material was CD4+ T cells from PBMCs. The origin of the receptors is a human donor in good health. CDR3s include the opening cysteine and the closing phenylalanine or tryptophan. A D gene is named only where the DNA matches it firmly. The size field is filled for only some rows; it gives once, few, many or a size class.

>TRBV30|NA|TRBD2|14|TRBJ2-7
TGTGCCTGGAGCCCGGGGCCTACGGGGGGCGAGCAGTACTTC
CAWSPGPTGGEQYF
>TRBV7-9|NA|NA|14|TRBJ2-1
TGTGCCAGCAGCCTCCGGGACGGATACAATGAGCAGTTCTTC
CASSLRDGYNEQFF
>TRBV7-2|NA|NA|13|TRBJ1-2
TGTGCCAGCAGCTTCACCGTAGACTATGGCTACACCTTC
CASSFTVDYGYTF
>TRBV19|NA|NA|12|TRBJ1-2
TGTGCCAGTAGTACCAGCGCCTATGGCTACACCTTC
CASSTSAYGYTF
>TRBV29-1|NA|NA|11|TRBJ1-3
TGCAGCGTTGAATGGCGAAACACCATATATTTT
CSVEWRNTIYF
>TRBV6-4|NA|NA|13|TRBJ2-7
TGTGCCAGCAGTGACCCAAAAACCGGGGCGAAGTACTTC
CASSDPKTGAKYF
>TRBV3-1|NA|TRBD2|17|TRBJ2-5
TGTGCCAGCAGCCCCACAGGGACTAGCGGGAGCTATGAGACCCAGTACTTC
CASSPTGTSGSYETQYF
>TRBV27|NA|TRBD2|16|TRBJ2-5
TGTGCCAGCAGTCCCCACTTGGCTAGCGGGGGCAAGACCCAGTACTTC
CASSPHLASGGKTQYF
>TRBV2|NA|TRBD1|13|TRBJ1-5
TGTGCCAGCAGTCGGACAGGGAATCAGCCCCAGCATTTT
CASSRTGNQPQHF
>TRBV6-2/TRBV6-3|NA|NA|17|TRBJ1-2
TGTGCCAGCAGGGTCCCGGGACATTATCGGGCTAACTATGGCTACACCTTC
CASRVPGHYRANYGYTF
>TRBV15|NA|NA|13|TRBJ1-2
TGTGCCACCAGCAGAGAAGAGGGAGACGGCTACACCTTC
CATSREEGDGYTF
>TRBV5-4|once|NA|16|TRBJ2-4
TGTGCCAGCAGCCCGACAGCAACTCTAGCCAAAAACATTCAGTACTTC
CASSPTATLAKNIQYF
>TRBV7-2|NA|TRBD2|14|TRBJ2-7
TGTGCCAGCAGCCCGACTAGCGCGACCTACGAGCAGTACTTC
CASSPTSATYEQYF
>TRBV3-1|NA|NA|16|TRBJ1-3
TGTGCCAGCAGTAGCGGTCAGGTATTCTCTGGAAACACCATATATTTT
CASSSGQVFSGNTIYF
>TRBV9|NA|NA|9|TRBJ2-7
TGTGCCAGTGCCTACGAGCAGTACTTC
CASAYEQYF
>TRBV12-3/TRBV12-4|NA|NA|14|TRBJ2-7
TGTGCCAGCAGGCCCGGACTGGGTACGGAGGAGCAGTACTTC
CASRPGLGTEEQYF
>TRBV30|NA|NA|13|TRBJ1-1
TGTGCCTGGAGTCGCGCTCCTCTCGATGAAGCTTTCTTT
CAWSRAPLDEAFF
>TRBV12-3/TRBV12-4|NA|NA|14|TRBJ1-5
TGTGCCAGCAGTTCAACCGGGGGCAATCAGCCCCAGCATTTT
CASSSTGGNQPQHF
>TRBV28|NA|TRBD2|14|TRBJ2-1
TGTGCCAGCACTAGCGGCTTCACCTACAATGAGCAGTTCTTC
CASTSGFTYNEQFF
>TRBV5-4|once|NA|13|TRBJ1-6
TGTGCCAGCAGCTTGGGAGGTCCGACAGCCCTCCACTTT
CASSLGGPTALHF
>TRBV12-3/TRBV12-4|NA|NA|13|TRBJ1-5
TGTGCCAGCAGTTTAGGTAGCAATCAGCCCCAGCATTTT
CASSLGSNQPQHF
>TRBV20-1|NA|TRBD2|15|TRBJ2-1
TGCAGTGCTCTCCAGCGGGACGGATCGCGGAATGAGCAGTTCTTC
CSALQRDGSRNEQFF
>TRBV7-2|once|NA|14|TRBJ2-7
TGTGCCAGCAGCCTTTCCGGGCCACTGGGCGAGCAGTACTTC
CASSLSGPLGEQYF
>TRBV20-1|NA|NA|12|TRBJ1-2
TGCAGTGCAAGGGGTCTTCAGGGTGGCTACACCTTC
CSARGLQGGYTF
>TRBV6-1|once|NA|12|TRBJ1-2
TGTGCCAGCAGTGAAGCCAGTCATGGCTACACCTTC
CASSEASHGYTF
>TRBV29-1|NA|TRBD2|16|TRBJ2-7
TGCAGCGGCTCGGGATCGCGGGAGGGTAGCTCCTACGAGCAGTACTTC
CSGSGSREGSSYEQYF
>TRBV20-1|NA|NA|12|TRBJ2-7
TGCAGTGCTGGTCTTCAGGGACCCGAGCAGTACTTC
CSAGLQGPEQYF
>TRBV28|NA|TRBD2|16|TRBJ2-4
TGTGCCAGCAGTTTACGTAGGGCGGGAGGGCCGCACATTCAGTACTTC
CASSLRRAGGPHIQYF
>TRBV19|once|NA|14|TRBJ2-3
TGTGCCAGTAGTATAAGGGGGGGCACAGATACGCAGTATTTT
CASSIRGGTDTQYF
>TRBV30|NA|NA|13|TRBJ1-5
TGTGCCTGGAGTGTAGACGGGAATCAGCCCCAGCATTTT
CAWSVDGNQPQHF
>TRBV28|NA|NA|13|TRBJ1-2
TGTGCCATCCAGGGTGCAGGTTCCTATGGCTACACCTTC
CAIQGAGSYGYTF
>TRBV29-1|NA|TRBD2|18|TRBJ2-2
TGCAGCGTTGTCTACCAGGGACTAGCGGGCACGAACACCGGGGAGCTGTTTTTT
CSVVYQGLAGTNTGELFF
>TRBV18|NA|TRBD1|18|TRBJ1-3
TGTGCCAGCTCACTACTTCCCGGGACAGGGGATCGTGGAAACACCATATATTTT
CASSLLPGTGDRGNTIYF
>TRBV20-1|NA|NA|13|TRBJ2-1
TGCAGTGCTTTTCGGGGGGCGGGGAATGAGCAGTTCTTC
CSAFRGAGNEQFF
>TRBV12-3/TRBV12-4|NA|NA|16|TRBJ1-5
TGTGCCAGCAGTTTGGCCTCAGGGATTAGGGATCAGCCCCAGCATTTT
CASSLASGIRDQPQHF
>TRBV9|NA|NA|14|TRBJ2-3
TGTGCCAGCAGCCCCGTGGGGCCCACAGATACGCAGTATTTT
CASSPVGPTDTQYF
>TRBV24-1|NA|NA|16|TRBJ2-3
TGTGCCACCAGTGATCCCGGAGGGTCTAGCACAGATACGCAGTATTTT
CATSDPGGSSTDTQYF
>TRBV29-1|NA|NA|18|TRBJ2-1
TGCAGCGTTGATCGTGCGGGTACAGGTCCTTTCCTCTACAATGAGCAGTTCTTC
CSVDRAGTGPFLYNEQFF
>TRBV9|NA|NA|15|TRBJ2-2
TGTGCCAGCAGCAAAAGACAGGCGAACACCGGGGAGCTGTTTTTT
CASSKRQANTGELFF
>TRBV6-2/TRBV6-3|once|NA|13|TRBJ2-5
TGTGCCAGCAGAGGTGAGGGAAGAGAGACCCAGTACTTC
CASRGEGRETQYF
>TRBV6-5|once|NA|14|TRBJ2-5
TGTGCCAGCAGTTACTCGATTTTGGGCGAGACCCAGTACTTC
CASSYSILGETQYF
>TRBV2|NA|NA|14|TRBJ2-2
TGTGCCAGCAGGTCCGACTGGGCGTCCGGGGAGCTGTTTTTT
CASRSDWASGELFF
>TRBV29-1|NA|NA|14|TRBJ2-6
TGCAGCGTGGAAGACAACTCTGGGGCCAACGTCCTGACTTTC
CSVEDNSGANVLTF
>TRBV5-1|NA|NA|14|TRBJ2-7
TGCGCCAGCAGCTTGGTCGTGGGGGCCTACGAGCAGTACTTC
CASSLVVGAYEQYF
>TRBV20-1|NA|NA|8|TRBJ2-4
TGCAGCGGAAACATTCAGTACTTC
CSGNIQYF
>TRBV19|NA|NA|14|TRBJ2-4
TGTGCCAGTAGCCCGACGGTGAACGGTGGCATTCAGTACTTC
CASSPTVNGGIQYF
>TRBV2|NA|NA|14|TRBJ1-1
TGTGCCAGCAGTGAAACCTCAGGGAACACTGAAGCTTTCTTT
CASSETSGNTEAFF
>TRBV20-1|NA|NA|13|TRBJ1-6
TGCAGTCTAGCTGCAGGTGGGAATTCACCCCTCCACTTT
CSLAAGGNSPLHF
>TRBV6-6|once|NA|14|TRBJ1-1
TGTGCCAGCATGGGCAAGAGGGGGGGCACTGAAGCTTTCTTT
CASMGKRGGTEAFF
>TRBV7-2|NA|TRBD1|14|TRBJ2-7
TGTGCCAGCAGCTTAAGGGGGCTCTACGAGGAGCAGTACTTC
CASSLRGLYEEQYF
>TRBV6-1|NA|TRBD1|17|TRBJ1-6
TGTGCCAGCAGTGACGAGACAGGGTTCCTGCTAAATTCACCCCTCCACTTT
CASSDETGFLLNSPLHF
>TRBV7-9|NA|TRBD1|14|TRBJ2-7
TGTGCCAGCAGCTTCGCGGACAGGGTCTACGAGCAGTACTTC
CASSFADRVYEQYF
>TRBV7-9|NA|NA|15|TRBJ1-5
TGTGCCACCGGTCGGGACCTAGATAGCAATCAGCCCCAGCATTTT
CATGRDLDSNQPQHF
>TRBV6-5|NA|NA|14|TRBJ2-2
TGTGCCAGCAGTTACTCAGGGTTCACCGGGGAGCTGTTTTTT
CASSYSGFTGELFF
>TRBV2|NA|NA|14|TRBJ1-5
TGTGCCAGCAGGGGATCAGGGGACAATCAGCCCCAGCATTTT
CASRGSGDNQPQHF
>TRBV7-6|NA|NA|12|TRBJ1-6
TGTGCCAGCAGCTTGGGGGACTCACCCCTCCACTTT
CASSLGDSPLHF
>TRBV2|NA|NA|14|TRBJ2-5
TGTGCCAGCAGTGAAGCGACGGGGGCTTCGACCCAGTACTTC
CASSEATGASTQYF
>TRBV24-1|NA|TRBD1|14|TRBJ1-1
TGTGCCACCAGTGGTACAGGGGGAAACACTGAAGCTTTCTTT
CATSGTGGNTEAFF
>TRBV19|NA|TRBD2|15|TRBJ2-5
TGTGCCACCAGGACTAGCGGGAGGAAAGGGGAGACCCAGTACTTC
CATRTSGRKGETQYF